The 4 T cell receptor beta chains presented below share a single source sample, sequenced in a study of hypomethylating agent response in myelodysplastic syndrome (dated by TCRdb to about 2021). Library construction relied on the immunoSEQ multiplex PCR assay. TCRdb took over this immuneACCESS table, retaining in-frame rearrangements with V and J assigned. Such tables are incomplete; in checked studies, under half of the missing clones stem from an unresolved V gene, and the remainder is unexplained. This sample lists thousands of clones; around 87% were detected once. 16% of the sample is taken by the ten largest. The specimen comprised bone marrow, sampled before or after starting hypomethylating agent treatment for myelodysplastic syndrome (not recorded which). The receptor source for this set is a human donor with myelodysplastic syndrome.

The V gene is TRBV2, the J gene TRBJ1-1; possible D gene TRBD1, 6 bases. The CDR3 spans 13 residues. The germline V gene has CDR1 SNHLY and CDR2 FYNNEI. V was pared by 11 bases and J by 4 bases, with 17 bases between. The CDR3 protein is CAVELGGRTEAFF. In nucleotides, the CDR3 is TGTGCCGTTGAGTTAGGGGGTCGCACTGAAGCTTTCTTT.

The chain joins TRBV29-1 to TRBJ1-2; D unresolved. The CDR3 loop spans 14 amino acids. V lost 3 bases to trimming and J lost 1 base, with 12 bases between them. Germline CDR1 is SQVTM and CDR2 is ANQGSEA. The CDR3 region is CSVDSLRNNYGYTF. The CDR3 bases are TGCAGCGTTGATAGCTTGAGAAATAACTATGGCTACACCTTC.

The V and J genes are TRBV25-1 and TRBJ2-2; TRBD1 aligns across 8 bases. The germline V gene encodes CDR1 MGHDK and CDR2 SYGVNS. Germline trimming cut 4 bases from V and 3 bases from J; bases unmatched to any gene: 7. CDR3 length: 16 residues. The CDR3 sequence: CASSGRQGSHTGELFF. Here the CDR3 DNA reads TGTGCCAGCAGTGGGCGACAGGGGTCCCACACCGGGGAGCTGTTTTTT.

The rearrangement uses TRBV9 and TRBJ1-4; D gene uncertain. The V gene's germline CDR1 is SGDLS and CDR2 YYNGEE. V was clipped by 2 bases and J by 7 bases, with 18 bases between them. CDR3 length: 16 residues. The CDR3 here is CASSVGLAFSSEKLFF. CDR3 coding DNA: TGTGCCAGCAGCGTCGGCCTAGCTTTCTCCAGTGAAAAACTGTTTTTT.